These T cell receptor beta chains were read from a single sample in a study of blood T cells in healthy people across ages. Using its own MiXCR run on the 5' RACE reads, TCRdb lists one record per CDR3 protein. The table records around 620,000 distinct CDR3 sequences, 25% to 30% of them present only once. The specimen sequenced was blood. These receptor sequences come from a woman between 65 and 79 years old in good health. Both conserved end residues are part of each CDR3. The D gene is left open where the match is weak. Size values are once, few and many counts, or a class for expanded clones, and some rows have none.

.,TRBV27,TRBJ1-1,few,TGTGCCAGCCTCCCTCGGGGGTCGCATGGGAACACTGAAGCTTTCTTT,CASLPRGSHGNTEAFF
.,TRBV5-1,TRBJ2-7,few,TGCGCCAGCAGCTTGGCGGTGGGAGGCGACGAGCAGTACTTC,CASSLAVGGDEQYF
TRBD2,TRBV6-2/TRBV6-3,TRBJ2-2,.,TGTGCCAGCAGTTACGGCGGGGGGTACACCGGGGAGCTGTTTTTT,CASSYGGGYTGELFF
.,TRBV7-6,TRBJ2-1,.,TGTGCCAGCAGCGTAGGAGGGACTGCGGAGCAGTTCTTC,CASSVGGTAEQFF
.,TRBV10-3,TRBJ1-1,.,TGTGCCACCGTAAAAGCGGGCCAGGGCAGGAACACTGAAGCTTTCTTT,CATVKAGQGRNTEAFF
.,TRBV25-1,TRBJ1-3,few,TGTGCCAGCAGTCCGGTAGGCCTGGGGTCAAACACCATATATTTT,CASSPVGLGSNTIYF
.,TRBV5-1,TRBJ1-2,.,TGCGCCAGCAGCTTGGAACGGGGTAACTATGGCTACACCTTC,CASSLERGNYGYTF
.,TRBV20-1,TRBJ2-7,.,TGCAGTGCTAGTTGGAGGCCCCACGAGCAGTACTTC,CSASWRPHEQYF
TRBD2,TRBV7-9,TRBJ2-5,few,TGTGCCAGCAGCTCTGCGCGCGGGGGCCAAGAGACCCAGTACTTC,CASSSARGGQETQYF
.,TRBV10-3,TRBJ2-7,.,TGTGCCATTAGACTGCAGAACTACGAGCAGTACTTC,CAIRLQNYEQYF
.,TRBV6-6,TRBJ2-7,.,TGTGCCAGCCACGAGACACTTCTCTACGAGCAGTACTTC,CASHETLLYEQYF
.,TRBV30,TRBJ1-5,.,TGTGCCTGGAGTGAAGGGCTGGATCAGCCCCAGCATTTT,CAWSEGLDQPQHF
.,TRBV7-2,TRBJ2-2,.,TGTGCCAGCAGCTTAGGGGTATCCGGGGAGCTGTTTTTT,CASSLGVSGELFF
.,TRBV29-1,TRBJ2-5,few,TGCAGCCTAGCCCGGGGAGTTGGAGAGACCCAGTACTTC,CSLARGVGETQYF
TRBD1,TRBV27,TRBJ1-2,.,TGTGCCAGCCGACTTTCGGGGGGGCAGGGGGCGCTTCGATATGGCTACACCTTC,CASRLSGGQGALRYGYTF
.,TRBV4-3,TRBJ1-4,few,TGCGCCAGCAGCCAACAAACCAGAGAAAAACTGTTTTTT,CASSQQTREKLFF
.,TRBV24-1,TRBJ2-5,.,TGTGCCACCAGTGATTCAGGCTGGGAGACCCAGTACTTC,CATSDSGWETQYF
.,TRBV7-2,TRBJ1-6,.,TGTGCCAGCAGCTTAGCAAGAGGGGCCCATTCACCCCTCCACTTT,CASSLARGAHSPLHF
TRBD1,TRBV2,TRBJ2-6,few,TGTGCCAGCAGCCGACAGGGCTTAAGCTCTGGGGCCAACGTCCTGACTTTC,CASSRQGLSSGANVLTF
TRBD1,TRBV5-1,TRBJ1-1,.,TGCGCCAGCAGCTCGGGGACAGTAATGAACACTGAAGCTTTCTTT,CASSSGTVMNTEAFF
TRBD1,TRBV7-9,TRBJ1-1,.,TGTGCCAGCAGCCCAGGACAGGGGGAATGGAACACTGAAGCTTTCTTT,CASSPGQGEWNTEAFF
.,TRBV5-4,TRBJ1-1,.,TGTGCCAGCAGCTTATTGGGGGAAGGGAACACTGGAGCTTTCTTT,CASSLLGEGNTGAFF
.,TRBV20-1,TRBJ2-1,few,TGCAGTGCTAGAAGGGGGCTAGCGGTTTACAATGAGCAGTTCTTC,CSARRGLAVYNEQFF
.,TRBV27,TRBJ2-4,.,TGTGCCAGCAGTGGAACGGGACACCCAAACATTCAGTACTTC,CASSGTGHPNIQYF
.,TRBV5-1,TRBJ2-1,few,TGCGCCAGCTCTTCCCTAGCAGGGAGGGGGAACAATGAGCAGTTCTTC,CASSSLAGRGNNEQFF
.,TRBV10-3,TRBJ2-1,.,TGTGCCATCAGTGTTAGTGGGGATGAGCAGTTCTTC,CAISVSGDEQFF
TRBD1,TRBV6-1,TRBJ2-5,.,TGTGCCAGCAGAGAGACAGGGGGAAGAGAGACCCTGTACTTC,CASRETGGRETLYF
TRBD2,TRBV10-3,TRBJ2-1,few,TGTGCCATCAGTGAGTCGTGGGCTAGCGGGGGTAAGGATGGGCAGTTCTTC,CAISESWASGGKDGQFF
.,TRBV20-1,TRBJ2-7,few,TGCAGTGCCGCAACAAACTCCTACGAGCAGTACTTC,CSAATNSYEQYF
.,TRBV6-5,TRBJ2-6,.,TGTGCCAGCAGTTCCGTTGGAACCGGGGCCAACGTCCTGACTTTC,CASSSVGTGANVLTF
TRBD2,TRBV7-9,TRBJ2-3,.,TGTTCCAGCAGCTTATTTCGTGGGGGAGGGGATACGCAGTATTTT,CSSSLFRGGGDTQYF
.,TRBV4-3,TRBJ2-1,few,TGCGCCAGCAGCCAGACTGGGGGAAGCTCCTACAATGAGCAGTTCTTC,CASSQTGGSSYNEQFF
.,TRBV20-1,TRBJ2-1,.,TGCAGTGCCTTAGTAGGAGGAGGATACAATGAGCAGTTCTTC,CSALVGGGYNEQFF
.,TRBV6-2/TRBV6-3,TRBJ1-1,few,TGTGCCAGCCGAGTGCACAGGGCCCGGGGCACTGAAGCTTTCTTT,CASRVHRARGTEAFF
.,TRBV4-1,TRBJ2-5,.,TGCGCCAGCAGCCAAAATCCAGGACTGGACCAAGAGACCCAGTACTTC,CASSQNPGLDQETQYF
.,TRBV7-9,TRBJ2-3,.,TGTGCCAGCGGCTTAGTGGGGGGAGTGAATACGCAGTATTTT,CASGLVGGVNTQYF
.,TRBV2,TRBJ2-1,.,TGTGCCAGCTCCGGAGACAGGCCCCGAAGCTCCTACAATGAGCAGTTCTTC,CASSGDRPRSSYNEQFF
.,TRBV7-9,TRBJ2-1,few,TGTGCCAGCAGCTTAGTAATTTACAGGGAGGATGAGCAGTTCTTC,CASSLVIYREDEQFF
.,TRBV7-9,TRBJ1-6,.,TGTGCCAGCAGCTGGTCGATGGGGGGCAGGACACCCCTCCACTTT,CASSWSMGGRTPLHF
.,TRBV20-1,TRBJ1-4,.,TGCAGTGGGGAGGGTAACGAAAAACTGTTTTTT,CSGEGNEKLFF
TRBD1,TRBV12-3/TRBV12-4,TRBJ2-1,.,TGTGCCAGCAGTTTTTCCTTCGAGGTCGGACAGGACAATGAGCAGTTCTTC,CASSFSFEVGQDNEQFF
.,TRBV20-1,TRBJ2-7,.,TGCAGTGCTAGAAGTGGGACCTACGAGCAGTACTTC,CSARSGTYEQYF
TRBD1,TRBV12-3/TRBV12-4,TRBJ1-2,.,TGTGCCAGCAGACCAGGGGGTGGAAACTATGGCTACACCTTC,CASRPGGGNYGYTF
.,TRBV27,TRBJ1-1,.,TGTGCCAGCAGTTCCCCCTGGGGAGCCTCGAACACTGAAGCTTTCTTT,CASSSPWGASNTEAFF
TRBD2,TRBV6-2/TRBV6-3,TRBJ2-1,.,TGTGCCAGCAGTTATCACCCCGGGACTAGCGGGGGACCCTTCAATGAGCAGTTCTTC,CASSYHPGTSGGPFNEQFF
TRBD2,TRBV25-1,TRBJ2-1,many,TGTGCCACCTCTTTAGCGGGGATTTGGAATGAGCAGTTCTTC,CATSLAGIWNEQFF
.,TRBV5-1,TRBJ2-3,.,TGCGCCACCAGAGTTTCGTCTTTACCCACAGATACGCAGTATTTT,CATRVSSLPTDTQYF
TRBD1,TRBV7-2,TRBJ2-2,many,TGTGCCAGCAGCTTAGGACAGGGCCGCACCGGGGAGCTGTTTTTT,CASSLGQGRTGELFF
.,TRBV20-1,TRBJ2-1,.,TGCAGTGCTAGAGATTCCGCGGGGCCCACAAGGGAGCAGTTCTTC,CSARDSAGPTREQFF
.,TRBV20-1,TRBJ2-5,.,TGCAGTGCTAGCCCCACCGGGACAAGAAAAGAGACCCAGTACTTC,CSASPTGTRKETQYF
TRBD1,TRBV6-5,TRBJ2-7,few,TGTGCCAGCAGTTACTCGGGGCCAGGGGGCAACGAGCAGTACTTC,CASSYSGPGGNEQYF
TRBD2,TRBV24-1,TRBJ2-3,medium-sized,TGTGCCACCAGTGATACCCTAGCGGGGGGGCCCACAGATACGCAGTATTTT,CATSDTLAGGPTDTQYF
TRBD1,TRBV6-5,TRBJ2-3,few,TGTGCCAGCAGGAAGTCCTTGACAGGGTTTAGCACAGATACGCAGTATTTT,CASRKSLTGFSTDTQYF
.,TRBV20-1,TRBJ1-1,.,TGCAGTGTGTTACAACTGAACACTGAAGCTTTCTTT,CSVLQLNTEAFF
.,TRBV6-5,TRBJ1-1,few,TGTGCCAGCAGCCACGAGGGGGGGAATACTGAAGCTTTCTTT,CASSHEGGNTEAFF
.,TRBV5-6,TRBJ2-3,many,TGTGCCAGCAGCTCCGGGACGCATCACCTACGCACAGATACGCAGTATTTT,CASSSGTHHLRTDTQYF
TRBD2,TRBV4-2,TRBJ2-5,.,TGTGCCAGCAGCCAAGCTACAGCGGGGGGCTCGGGGGAGGAGACCCAGTACTTC,CASSQATAGGSGEETQYF